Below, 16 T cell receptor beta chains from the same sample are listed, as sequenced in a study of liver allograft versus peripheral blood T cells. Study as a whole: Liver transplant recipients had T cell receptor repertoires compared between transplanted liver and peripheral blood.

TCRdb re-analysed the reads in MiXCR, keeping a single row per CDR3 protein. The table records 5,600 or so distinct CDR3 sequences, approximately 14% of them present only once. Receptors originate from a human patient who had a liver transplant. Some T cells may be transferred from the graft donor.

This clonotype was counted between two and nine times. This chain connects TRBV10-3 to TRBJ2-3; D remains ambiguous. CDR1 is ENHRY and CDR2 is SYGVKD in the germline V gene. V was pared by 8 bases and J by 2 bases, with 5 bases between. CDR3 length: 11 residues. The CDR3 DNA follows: TGTGCCATCCGAGCCACAGATACGCAGTATTTT. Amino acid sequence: CAIRATDTQYF.

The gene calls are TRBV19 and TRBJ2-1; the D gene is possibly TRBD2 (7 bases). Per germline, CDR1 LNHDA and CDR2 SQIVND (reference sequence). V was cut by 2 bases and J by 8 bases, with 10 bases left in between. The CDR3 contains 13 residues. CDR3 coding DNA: TGTGCCAGTAGTATAAGGGGGAGGGATGAGCAGTTCTTC. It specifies CASSIRGRDEQFF.

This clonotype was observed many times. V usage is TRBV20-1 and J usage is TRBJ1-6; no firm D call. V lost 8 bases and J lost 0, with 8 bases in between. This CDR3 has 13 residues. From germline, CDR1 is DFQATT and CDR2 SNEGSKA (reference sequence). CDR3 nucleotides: TGCAGTACCTCTAGCTCCTATAATTCACCCCTCCACTTT. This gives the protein CSTSSSYNSPLHF.

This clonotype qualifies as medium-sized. This CDR3 reads CASSLINARKEPQHF. The CDR3 DNA follows: TGTGCCAGCAGCTTAATCAACGCGAGAAAGGAGCCCCAGCATTTT. J is TRBJ1-5 and V is TRBV7-2; D not certain. Between the trimmed V and J ends, which lost 2 bases and 8 bases, there was a span of 16 bases. The germline gives CDR1 SGHTA, CDR2 FQGNSA. The CDR3 loop spans 15 amino acids.

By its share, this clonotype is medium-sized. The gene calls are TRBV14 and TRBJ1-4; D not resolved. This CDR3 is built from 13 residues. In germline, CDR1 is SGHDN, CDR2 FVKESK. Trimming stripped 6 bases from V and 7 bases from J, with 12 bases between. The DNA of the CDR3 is TGTGCCAGCAGTACAAGCTGGGCTGAAAAACTGTTTTTT. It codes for CASSTSWAEKLFF.

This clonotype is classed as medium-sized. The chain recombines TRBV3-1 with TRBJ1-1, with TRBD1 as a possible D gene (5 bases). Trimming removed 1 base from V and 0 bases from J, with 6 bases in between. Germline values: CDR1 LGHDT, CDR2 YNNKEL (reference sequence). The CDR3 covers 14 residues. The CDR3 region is CASSQGQMNTEAFF. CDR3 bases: TGTGCCAGCAGCCAAGGACAGATGAACACTGAAGCTTTCTTT.

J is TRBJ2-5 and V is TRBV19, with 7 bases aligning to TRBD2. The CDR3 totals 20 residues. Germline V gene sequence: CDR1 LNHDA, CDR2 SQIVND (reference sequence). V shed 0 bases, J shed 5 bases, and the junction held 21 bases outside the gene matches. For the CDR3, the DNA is TGTGCCAGTAGTATAGATCGTTCGGGCGGTTACCTCGGGGGAGGGGAGACCCAGTACTTC. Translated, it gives CASSIDRSGGYLGGGETQYF.

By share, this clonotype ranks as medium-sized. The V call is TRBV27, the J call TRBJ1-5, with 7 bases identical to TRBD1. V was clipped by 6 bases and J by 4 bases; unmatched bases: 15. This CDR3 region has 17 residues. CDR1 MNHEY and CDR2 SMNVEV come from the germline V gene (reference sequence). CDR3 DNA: TGTGCCAGCAGGCCACAGGGGCCTTGGGACTGGAATCAGCCCCAGCATTTT. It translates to CASRPQGPWDWNQPQHF.

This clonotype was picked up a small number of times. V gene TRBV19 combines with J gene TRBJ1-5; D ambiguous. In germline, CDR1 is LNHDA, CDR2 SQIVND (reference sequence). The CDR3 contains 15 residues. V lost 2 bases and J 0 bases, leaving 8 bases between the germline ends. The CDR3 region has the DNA TGTGCCAGTAGTATATACCGGGGTAGCAATCAGCCCCAGCATTTT. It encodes CASSIYRGSNQPQHF.

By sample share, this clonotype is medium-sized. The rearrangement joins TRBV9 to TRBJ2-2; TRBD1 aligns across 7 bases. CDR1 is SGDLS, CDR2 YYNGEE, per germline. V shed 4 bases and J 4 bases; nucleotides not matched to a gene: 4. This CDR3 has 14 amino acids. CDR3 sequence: CASSPQGTTGELFF. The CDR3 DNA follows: TGTGCCAGCAGCCCACAGGGGACCACCGGGGAGCTGTTTTTT.

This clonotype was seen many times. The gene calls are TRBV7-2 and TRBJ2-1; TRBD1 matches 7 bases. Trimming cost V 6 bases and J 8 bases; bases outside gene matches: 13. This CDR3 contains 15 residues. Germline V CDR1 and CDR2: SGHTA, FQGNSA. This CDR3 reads CASSYGAGGSDEQFF. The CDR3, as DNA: TGTGCCAGCAGTTACGGGGCAGGGGGTTCTGATGAGCAGTTCTTC.

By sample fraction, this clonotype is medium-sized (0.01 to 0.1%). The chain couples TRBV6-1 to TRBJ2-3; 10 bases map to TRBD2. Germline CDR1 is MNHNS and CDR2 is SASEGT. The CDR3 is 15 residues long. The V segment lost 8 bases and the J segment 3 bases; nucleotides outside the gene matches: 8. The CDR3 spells CASAIAGGGTDTQYF. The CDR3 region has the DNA TGTGCCAGCGCCATAGCGGGAGGTGGTACAGATACGCAGTATTTT.

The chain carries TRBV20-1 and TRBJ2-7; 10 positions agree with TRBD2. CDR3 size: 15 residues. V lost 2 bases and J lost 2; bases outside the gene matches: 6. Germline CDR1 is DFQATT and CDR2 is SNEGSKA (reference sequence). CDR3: CSARSGTSDAYEQYF. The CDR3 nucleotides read TGCAGTGCTAGATCCGGGACTAGCGATGCCTACGAGCAGTACTTC.

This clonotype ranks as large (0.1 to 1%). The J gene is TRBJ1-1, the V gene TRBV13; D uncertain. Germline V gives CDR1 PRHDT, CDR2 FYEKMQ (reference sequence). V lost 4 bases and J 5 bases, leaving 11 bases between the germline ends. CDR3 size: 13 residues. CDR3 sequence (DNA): TGTGCCAGCAGCTCGGCAGGTTGGACTGAAGCTTTCTTT. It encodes CASSSAGWTEAFF.

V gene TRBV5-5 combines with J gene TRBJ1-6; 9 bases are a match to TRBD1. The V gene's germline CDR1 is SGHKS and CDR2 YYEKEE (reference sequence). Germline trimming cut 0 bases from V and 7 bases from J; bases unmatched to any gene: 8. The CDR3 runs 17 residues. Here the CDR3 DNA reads TGTGCCAGCAGCTTGGTCAGGACAGGGGACCAGAATTCACCCCTCCACTTT. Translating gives CASSLVRTGDQNSPLHF.

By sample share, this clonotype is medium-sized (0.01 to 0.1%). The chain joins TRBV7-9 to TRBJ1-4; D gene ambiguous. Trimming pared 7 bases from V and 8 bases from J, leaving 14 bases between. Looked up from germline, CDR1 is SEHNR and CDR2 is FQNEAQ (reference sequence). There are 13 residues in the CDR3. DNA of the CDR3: TGTGCCAGCACCGTAGAACTAGGGGAAAAACTGTTTTTT. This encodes CASTVELGEKLFF.